This entry describes one T cell receptor (beta chain). Its target is unknown. Within the ViraFEST assay, antigen-specific CD4+ T cells underwent expansion with viral peptide pools prior to sequencing. At the end of about 10 days of culture, CD4+ T cells were isolated. Nucleocapsid antibodies stayed negative before and after vaccination, showing no earlier SARS-CoV-2 infection. After about 2 million PBMC were placed in each well, they were cultured with around 10 IU/ml IL-2 and roughly 10 ug/ml peptides. The authors replaced half the medium with IL-2 medium on days 3 and 7. This table comes from immunoSEQ multiplex PCR, and its TCRdb copy is limited to in-frame clones, with some not included. The sample shows 71,000 or so clones, around 72% of them seen only once. The entry originates in a study of vaccination effects on CD4 cells after COVID-19. Study-wide findings and caveats: Researchers reported few convalescent patients and no early post-infection timepoints in the study. Marked clonal contraction was seen in infection- and vaccine-induced clones late after vaccination.

V lost 4 bases and J 1 base, leaving 11 bases between the germline ends. Germline CDR1 and CDR2: SGHNT and YYREEE (reference sequence). This CDR3 contains 14 residues. The TCR sequence derives from a human donor who received a COVID-19 vaccine. The J gene is TRBJ1-2, the V gene TRBV5-4; D might be TRBD1 (5 bases). The sample was CD4+ T cells from PBMCs cultured with HCoV-OC43 spike peptides, taken before COVID-19 vaccination. The subset was: HCoV-OC43 spike overlapping peptide pool stimulation. The CDR3 spells CASSQDTSNYGYTF. The DNA for the CDR3 is TGTGCCAGCAGCCAGGACACCAGTAACTATGGCTACACCTTC.